This record covers a single T cell receptor beta chain. It has no known antigen specificity. The sample holds no much larger clone one base away, and base qualities are not on file. This entry is derived from a study of vaccination and CD4 T cells after COVID-19 (dated by TCRdb to between 2021 and 2023). Study-level background: Convalescent patients had a positive SARS-CoV-2 result on nasal swab PCR, and of these patients, under ten had mild disease and one had severe disease. The convalescent cohort comprised six males and four females, including two Hispanic individuals, seven Caucasians, two Asians and one multiracial person. Participants got two doses of the Pfizer-BioNTech BNT162b2 vaccine (n=8) or two doses of the Moderna mRNA-1273 vaccine (n=2). Post-COVID blood samples were collected from convalescent patients a median of roughly 100 days after diagnosis, with a range of about 30 to 161 days. Post-vaccine blood samples were collected a median of around 10 weeks after the second vaccine dose, ranging from roughly 13 to 241 days. Three convalescent patients gave samples both early after vaccination (day 14) and late after vaccination (days 161 to 241). Overlapping spike peptide pools from SARS-CoV-2 and from the common cold coronaviruses HCoV-NL63, HCoV-OC43 and HCoV-229E were used as culture stimuli. In control cultures, a CEFX viral epitope pool was used as positive control, an HIV-1 Nef peptide pool was used as negative control, or no peptide was added. The spike-specific CD4+ TCR repertoire was compared before and after mRNA vaccination in 10 COVID-19 convalescent patients and 4 infection-naive healthy vaccine recipients.

Library preparation employed PCR. DNA from cultured CD4+ T cells was subjected to TCR sequencing with the Oncomine TCR Beta short-read assay at the Johns Hopkins FTIC core. The QIAamp micro DNA kit was used to extract genomic DNA from the cultured CD4+ T cells. Oncomine TCR Beta libraries from cultured CD4+ T cells were pooled with unique dual indexes and sequenced on an Illumina iSeq 100. As for how the authors treated the data: Non-productive sequences were removed, and CDR3s not starting with C, not ending with F or W, or shorter than 7 amino acids were discarded. Antigen-specific clonotypes were identified with the MANAFEST web application by comparing peptide-stimulated wells with reference and other culture wells. For a clone to be called positive, the clone needed an FDR below 0.05, an odds ratio above 5, and a productive frequency above 0.1% in at least two of three replicate wells. A clonotype counted as cross-reactive if it showed significant expansion both in the SARS-CoV-2 spike wells and in at least one common cold coronavirus spike condition. Using R version 3.6.1, CDR3 homology was evaluated through Levenshtein distances (stringdist) along with unrooted phylogenetic trees (ape). The public reads were reanalyzed by TCRdb: fastp trimming at Q25, MiXCR alignment, in-frame beta chains only. Under each unique CDR3 protein, matching rows form one entry showing the most common genes and DNA. In this record, the V and J calls reflect TCRdb's handling and not the investigators' own analysis. This sample gives 20,000 to 30,000 distinct CDR3 sequences in total; about 30% of them show up just once. The ten largest clones add up to roughly 3.2% of the sample.

From the cysteine up to the phenylalanine, the CDR3 has a length of 15 residues. The entry retains the CDR3 DNA only, 45 bases that are in frame from base 1. CDR1 and CDR2 were assigned from the germline V gene (reference sequence) as MNHEY and SMNVEV. V is cut by 5 bases and J by 7 bases, and the space between the germline ends is 21 bases. Beyond this particular receptor, the publication reports: Although the median number of SARS-CoV-2-reactive clonotypes went up from fewer than 25 after infection to some 38 after vaccination, the increase was not significant. Nearly all vaccine-specific clones in convalescent patients (304 of 307) were mono-reactive for SARS-CoV-2 spike rather than cross-reactive with common cold coronaviruses. The study included relatively few convalescent patients and did not analyze early timepoints after natural infection. Among convalescent patients, a median about 86% of the SARS-CoV-2-reactive clones seen after vaccination appeared only after vaccination, which suggests priming specific to the vaccine.

This sample's time point label indicates: late sampling 161 to 241 days after vaccination in a few convalescent patients. The treatment or condition label, read with the paper, signifies: roughly ten-day PBMC culture with coronavirus spike peptide pools or control peptides (ViraFEST assay). The ViraFEST assay, used in the study, expanded antigen-specific T cells with peptide pools and then identified the expanded clonotypes through TCR sequencing. The convalescent patients' positive SARS-CoV-2 PCR tests fell between March and December 2020, which was before the Alpha, Beta and Delta variants emerged in the United States. About 1.8 million PBMCs per well were cultured in IMDM with 5% human AB serum and around 10 IU/ml IL-2, plus 10 ug/ml peptide pools. On days 3 and 7, half of the culture medium was replaced with fresh IL-2-containing medium. After about 10 days of culture, CD4+ T cells were isolated by negative selection using the EasySep CD4+ T cell isolation kit. Ficoll-Paque Plus gradient centrifugation was used to isolate PBMCs from whole blood, and the isolated PBMCs were then either used fresh or cryopreserved at -140C. In general, triplicate wells were set up for every culture condition.

This material consisted of CD4+ T cells from blood, cultured in vitro, taken about 7 months after SARS-CoV-2 vaccination. The rearranged segments are TRBV27 and TRBJ2-7; TRBD2 is a weak D gene call, 6 bases matching. This clonotype was sampled from a human donor who had recovered from COVID-19. The CDR3 protein is CASSPPGLGSGEQYF. The nucleotide sequence is TGTGCCAGCAGTCCTCCGGGACTCGGGTCCGGGGAGCAGTACTTC.